What follows describes a single TCR beta chain. Which antigen it targets is not known. The sample holds no much larger clone one base away, and base qualities are not on file. This sample is drawn from a study of blood T cells in healthy people across ages (dated by TCRdb to the mid-2010s). Describing the broader study: In model experiments, template switching captured roughly one uniquely barcoded TCR beta cDNA molecule for every two T cells. Two additional independent replicas of 1 million unique cDNA reads from the same blood draw were analyzed for two donors (one aged 18 to 30 and one aged 80 or older). To avoid experimental bias, donors of different ages were distributed randomly across sequencing lanes. The study measured age-related changes in TCR beta repertoire diversity using deep sequencing normalized with unique cDNA molecular identifiers. Four age groups were formed from the donors: young (average approximately 17 years), middle-aged (around 40), aged (approximately 60) and long-lived (approximately 80). General study outcomes and caveats: As age increased, observed TCR beta diversity per million T cells dropped in a roughly linear way, and a significant reduction was already evident by age 40. Conclusive comparison of naive and antigen-experienced compartments was prevented by the profiling of bulk unsorted PBMCs. There was a strong correlation between observed TCR beta diversity and the percentage of naive T cells measured by flow cytometry. Compared with the aged group, the long-lived group had more naive CD4+ T cells, fewer expanded clones and increased TCR diversity, suggesting age selection. Estimates of total diversity based on one million sequenced T cells were regarded as lower bounds and as underestimates. Because the CMV infection status of the donors was unknown, age-related changes in expanded clonotypes may potentially have been confounded.

CDR1 is given as SGHRS and CDR2 as YFSETQ, both from the germline V gene. The CDR3 numbers 15 residues from cysteine through phenylalanine. Only CDR3 DNA is held: 45 bases, read in frame from base 1. V drops 5 bases and J drops 1 base, leaving 12 bases in between. Receptor amplification or capture employed 5' RACE. Instrument on record: Illumina HiSeq 2500. A second roughly 6 to 12 cycle PCR used a sample-barcoded 5' primer and a J-beta primer mix. A unique molecular identifier was introduced onto each TCR beta cDNA molecule by a template-switch 5' adaptor carrying 12 random nucleotides. At least 2.5 million CDR3-containing paired-end reads were obtained from each sample. The Mint cDNA synthesis kit, primed by a TRBC-specific oligonucleotide, was used to synthesize first-strand cDNA from all RNA. Following uracil-DNA glycosylase treatment, all cDNA underwent a first 18-cycle PCR with the universal primers M1SS and BC2_uni_R. The paper's processing steps were these. Each sample was normalized by randomly selecting 1 million high-quality reads, each carrying a distinct molecular identifier. Instead of being binned into consensus sequences, reads that shared molecular identifiers were thrown out. MiTCR, set to a Q25 quality threshold and the strictest error-elimination algorithm, was used for CDR3 identification, clonotype clustering and error correction. A nonparametric unseen species model with Euler transformation was used to estimate a lower bound on total TCR beta diversity. TCRdb reprocessed the public reads (quality trimming at Q25 with fastp, clone calling with MiXCR) and kept in-frame beta chains. Rows are combined by CDR3 protein, so each entry shows the most common genes and DNA. For this entry, the V and J calls and clone size follow TCRdb and not the study's own pipeline. In this sample the table shows hundreds of thousands of distinct CDR3 sequences, 45% to 70% of which occur a single time. About a quarter of the sample belongs to the ten largest clones.

Systemically healthy Caucasian individuals from Russia, approximately 39 in total and aged roughly 6 to 90 years, were included as donors. About 9.6 milliliters of peripheral blood were collected from each donor into EDTA-treated Vacutainer tubes. Ficoll-Paque density-gradient centrifugation was used to isolate PBMCs, with at least 7 million per sample. Trizol reagent was used to extract total RNA from the PBMCs, yielding at least 5.5 micrograms per sample. The percentages of naive CD45RAhigh/CD27high T cells were determined by flow cytometry on a PBMC aliquot from every donor. The receptor was isolated from a middle-aged man in good health. The rearrangement joined TRBV5-1 to TRBJ1-4; the D gene is possibly TRBD1, with 6 bases matching. Material for sequencing was blood. The CDR3 protein: CASSHLGGTNEKLFF. The bases read TGCGCCAGCAGTCATCTAGGGGGAACTAATGAAAAACTGTTTTTT. Outside the CDR3, residues come from the reference TRBV5-1 and TRBJ1-4 proteins, so the full variable domain is: KAGVTQTPRYLIKTRGQQVTLSCSPISGHRSVSWYQQTPGQGLQFLFEYFSETQRNKGNFPGRFSGRQFSNSRSEMNVSTLELGDSALYLCASSHLGGTNEKLFFGSGTQLSVL.